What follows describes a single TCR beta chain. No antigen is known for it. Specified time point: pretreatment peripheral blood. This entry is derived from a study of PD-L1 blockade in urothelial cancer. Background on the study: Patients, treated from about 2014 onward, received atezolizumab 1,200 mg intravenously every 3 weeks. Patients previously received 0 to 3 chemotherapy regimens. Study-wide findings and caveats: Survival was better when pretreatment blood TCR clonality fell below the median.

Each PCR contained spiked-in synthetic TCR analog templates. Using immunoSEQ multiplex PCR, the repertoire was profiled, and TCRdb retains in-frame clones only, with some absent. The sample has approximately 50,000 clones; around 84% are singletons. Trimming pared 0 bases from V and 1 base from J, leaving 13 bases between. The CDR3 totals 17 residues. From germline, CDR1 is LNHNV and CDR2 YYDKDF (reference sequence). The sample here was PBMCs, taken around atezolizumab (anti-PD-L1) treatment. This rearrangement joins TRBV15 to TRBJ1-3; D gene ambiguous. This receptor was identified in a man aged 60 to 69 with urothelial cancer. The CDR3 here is CATSRDPDSSSGNTIYF. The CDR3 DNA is TGTGCCACCAGCAGAGATCCTGATAGTTCTTCTGGAAACACCATATATTTT.